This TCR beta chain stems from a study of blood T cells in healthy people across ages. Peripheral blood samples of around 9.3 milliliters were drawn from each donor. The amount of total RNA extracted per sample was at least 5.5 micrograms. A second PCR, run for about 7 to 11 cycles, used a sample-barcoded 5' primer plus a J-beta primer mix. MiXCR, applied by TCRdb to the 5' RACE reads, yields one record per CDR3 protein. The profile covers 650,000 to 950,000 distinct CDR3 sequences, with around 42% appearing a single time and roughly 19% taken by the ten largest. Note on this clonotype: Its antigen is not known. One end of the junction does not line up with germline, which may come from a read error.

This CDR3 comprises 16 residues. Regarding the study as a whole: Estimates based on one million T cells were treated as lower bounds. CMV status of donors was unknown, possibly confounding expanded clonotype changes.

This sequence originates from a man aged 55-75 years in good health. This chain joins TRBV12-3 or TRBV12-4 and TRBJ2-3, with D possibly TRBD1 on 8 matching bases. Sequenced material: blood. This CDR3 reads CAGSSYRTGGVDTQYF. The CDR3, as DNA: TGTGCCGGCAGTTCCTACCGTACAGGGGGGGTAGATACGCAGTATTTT.